These 16 T cell receptor beta chains share one sample of origin, sequenced in a study of T cell changes during pregnancy in multiple sclerosis. Generated by immunoSEQ multiplex PCR, the TCRdb table keeps only in-frame clones and is missing some. The sample lists about 50,000 clones, around 94% occurring once. The sequenced sample was CD4+ T cells from peripheral blood mononuclear cells, obtained in the third trimester of pregnancy. The receptors derive from a female donor with multiple sclerosis, enrolled in a pregnancy study.

The genes are TRBV18 and TRBJ1-6, with D tentatively TRBD1 (5 bases). CDR3 length: 15 residues. Trimming removed 1 base from V and 6 bases from J, with 10 bases in between. In germline, CDR1 is KGHSH, CDR2 LQKENI. The CDR3 here is CASSPRYDSNSPLHF. CDR3 sequence (DNA): TGTGCCAGCTCACCACGTTATGACAGTAATTCACCCCTCCACTTT.

J is TRBJ2-5 and V is TRBV5-1; D may be TRBD1 (6 bases). The germline V and J ends were trimmed by 4 bases and 5 bases, with 15 bases remaining between them. Germline V CDR1 and CDR2: SGHRS, YFSETQ. CDR3 length: 14 residues. The CDR3 is CASSPGTGLETQYF. In DNA, the CDR3 is TGCGCCAGCAGCCCCGGAACAGGGTTGGAGACCCAGTACTTC.

The chain carries TRBV30 and TRBJ1-2; D is possibly TRBD1 (5 bases). Per germline, CDR1 GTSNPN and CDR2 SVGIG (reference sequence). V was trimmed by 1 base and J by 5 bases, leaving 11 bases between them. The CDR3 loop spans 13 amino acids. CDR3 region: CAWSGDRKYGYTF. CDR3 bases: TGTGCCTGGAGTGGAGACAGAAAATATGGCTACACCTTC.

The V gene is TRBV5-1, the J gene TRBJ1-1; D not certain. The V and J ends lost 0 bases and 0 bases respectively, with 9 bases between them. Germline V lookup: CDR1 SGHRS, CDR2 YFSETQ. This CDR3 has 15 residues. CDR3: CASSLGQVVNTEAFF. Written as DNA, the CDR3 is TGCGCCAGCAGCTTGGGGCAGGTAGTGAACACTGAAGCTTTCTTT.

The rearrangement joins TRBV19 to TRBJ1-2; D may be TRBD1 (6 bases). There are 12 residues in the CDR3. Germline V gene lookup returns CDR1 LNHDA and CDR2 SQIVND (reference sequence). V was pared by 7 bases and J by 8 bases, with 14 bases between. The CDR3 DNA reads as TGTGCCAGTACGACAGGATATCGAGGCTACACCTTC. Translation: CASTTGYRGYTF.

The V and J genes are TRBV6-5 and TRBJ2-4, with a tentative D call TRBD2 (6 bases). This CDR3 spans 14 amino acids. V was pared by 5 bases and J by 6 bases, with 14 bases between. The germline CDR1 and CDR2 sequences are MNHEY and SVGAGI. CDR3: CASSTLGGLNIQYF. DNA of the CDR3: TGTGCCAGCAGTACATTGGGGGGATTAAACATTCAGTACTTC.

The V and J genes are TRBV11-2 and TRBJ2-5; 8 bases fit TRBD2. The trim removed 4 bases at V and 4 bases at J, leaving 11 bases unmatched. CDR1 and CDR2 (germline): SGHAT, FQNNGV. The CDR3 loop spans 16 amino acids. The CDR3 DNA follows: TGTGCCAGCAGCTCCGGCCGGGGGGGCCGATTAGAGACCCAGTACTTC. Encoded protein: CASSSGRGGRLETQYF.

V gene TRBV5-1 combines with J gene TRBJ2-2; D might be TRBD2 (6 bases). Germline assignment: CDR1 SGHRS and CDR2 YFSETQ. V lost 4 bases to trimming and J lost 2 bases, with 21 bases between them. The CDR3 sequence is 18 residues long. The CDR3 loop reads CASSLTLRGGSNTGELFF. The DNA for the CDR3 is TGCGCCAGCAGCCTGACTTTACGTGGAGGGAGTAACACCGGGGAGCTGTTTTTT.

The rearrangement links TRBV5-4 to TRBJ1-1, with D maybe TRBD1 (6 bases). CDR3 length: 16 amino acids. Germline V gives CDR1 SGHNT, CDR2 YYREEE (reference sequence). Trimming took 0 bases from V and 0 from J, leaving 12 bases between them. The CDR3 region has the DNA TGTGCCAGCAGCTTGGGGGACAAGGTCATGAACACTGAAGCTTTCTTT. Encoded protein: CASSLGDKVMNTEAFF.

V usage is TRBV5-4 and J usage is TRBJ2-7, with 11 bases lining up with TRBD2. The CDR3 extends over 15 amino acids. Unmatched junction bases numbered 1, after V lost 0 bases and J lost 2 bases. The germline V gene has CDR1 SGHNT and CDR2 YYREEE (reference sequence). The CDR3 region has the DNA TGTGCCAGCAGCTTGGGACTAGCGGGAACCTACGAGCAGTACTTC. It encodes CASSLGLAGTYEQYF. Looking up the rest from reference TRBV5-4 and TRBJ2-7 gives the full variable domain: ETGVTQSPTHLIKTRGQQVTLRCSSQSGHNTVSWYQQALGQGPQFIFQYYREEENGRGNFPPRFSGLQFPNYSSELNVNALELDDSALYLCASSLGLAGTYEQYFGPGTRLTVT.

The chain recombines TRBV7-6 with TRBJ2-1, with TRBD2 identical over 10 bases. V trimming: 5 bases; J trimming: 1 base; junction bases outside the gene matches: 5. This CDR3 region has 16 residues. The germline CDR1 and CDR2 sequences are SGHVS and FNYEAQ. CDR3 DNA: TGTGCCAGCAGCACTCTTAGCGGGAGGTCCTACAATGAGCAGTTCTTC. Its translation is CASSTLSGRSYNEQFF.

The chain uses TRBV19 and TRBJ2-7; maybe TRBD2 (6 bases). The CDR3 is made up of 13 amino acids. The V gene's germline CDR1 is LNHDA and CDR2 SQIVND (reference sequence). V lost 5 bases to trimming and J lost 3 bases, with 11 bases between them. CDR3 loop: CASSSGRGYEQYF. In DNA, the CDR3 is TGTGCCAGTAGTTCCGGGAGAGGCTACGAGCAGTACTTC.

This sequence joins TRBV9 and TRBJ2-5; 9 nucleotides agree with TRBD1. V was pared by 2 bases and J by 1 base, with 6 bases of the junction left unmatched. CDR1 is SGDLS, CDR2 YYNGEE, per germline. The CDR3 contains 16 residues. The CDR3 spells CASSVGTGPGQETQYF. The CDR3 nucleotides are TGTGCCAGCAGCGTCGGGACAGGGCCTGGCCAAGAGACCCAGTACTTC.

The chain links TRBV27 to TRBJ2-5; 8 bases are a match to TRBD2. With 2 bases clipped from V and 5 bases from J, the junction kept 10 bases outside the gene matches. Germline V gene data show CDR1 as MNHEY and CDR2 as SMNVEV (reference sequence). The CDR3 has 16 amino acids. CDR3 loop: CASSLRSRGGEETQYF. In nucleotides, the CDR3 is TGTGCCAGCAGTTTAAGGTCCCGGGGGGGCGAGGAGACCCAGTACTTC.

J is TRBJ1-2 and V is TRBV11-1; 7 bases are shared with TRBD1. J was trimmed by 2 bases and V by 2 bases; bases with no gene match: 2. Germline V gene lookup returns CDR1 SGHAT and CDR2 FQDESV (reference sequence). The CDR3 is 14 amino acids. The DNA of the CDR3 is TGTGCCAGCAGCTTATACAGGGGAAACTATGGCTACACCTTC. Translation: CASSLYRGNYGYTF.

This sequence joins TRBV19 and TRBJ1-1; D gene uncertain. Trimming cost V 2 bases and J 3 bases, with 13 bases left between them. CDR3 size: 15 residues. CDR1 is LNHDA, CDR2 SQIVND, per germline (reference sequence). This CDR3 is CASSIRGRADTEAFF. As DNA, the CDR3 is TGTGCCAGTAGTATACGGGGTCGGGCCGACACTGAAGCTTTCTTT.